Listed here are 18 T cell receptor beta chains from one sample, sequenced in a study of blood T cells in healthy people across ages. Alongside a J-beta primer mix, a sample-barcoded 5' primer served in a second PCR lasting roughly 6 to 11 cycles. TCRdb re-analysed the 5' RACE reads in MiXCR, keeping a single row per CDR3 protein. The repertoire holds roughly 800,000 distinct CDR3 sequences, with 20% to 25% as singletons. These sequences were also reported in another study, on T cells of mothers and their children.

Sequences were obtained from blood. All receptors derive from a boy between 10 and 17 years old in good health.

Only a few counts were recorded for this clonotype. The junction shows a germline mismatch at one end, possibly a read error. V and J are TRBV14 and TRBJ2-1; no clear D gene. The germline CDR1 and CDR2 sequences are SGHDN and FVKESK. The CDR3 has 12 residues. The CDR3 is CASSHGRVELFF. CDR3 bases: TGTGCCAGTAGCCACGGGCGAGTGGAGCTATTCTTC.

Only a few counts were recorded for this clonotype. The V and J genes are TRBV3-1 and TRBJ2-1; perhaps TRBD1 as D (6 bases). V was trimmed by 3 bases and J by 4 bases, leaving 22 bases between them. Germline V gives CDR1 LGHDT, CDR2 YNNKEL (reference sequence). There are 18 residues in the CDR3. Here the CDR3 reads CASSHSQNRVGLYNEQFF. CDR3 DNA sequence: TGTGCCAGCAGCCACTCCCAAAACAGGGTCGGGTTGTACAATGAGCAGTTCTTC.

In this sample, this clonotype turned up a few times. The rearrangement uses TRBV16 and TRBJ1-3; TRBD1 aligns across 10 bases. V was clipped by 4 bases and J by 1 base; unmatched bases: 13. The CDR3 length is 19 residues. Germline CDR1 KGHSY, CDR2 FQNENV. The CDR3 DNA is TGTGCCAGCAGCCCGACCGGGACAGGGGCAGAGGGTTCTGGAAACACCATATATTTT. Translation gives CASSPTGTGAEGSGNTIYF.

Points on this clonotype: A clone one base away is much larger, so this may be a read error. The rearrangement uses TRBV27 and TRBJ1-4; no definite D call. Trimming stripped 6 bases from V and 0 bases from J, with 14 bases between. The CDR3 totals 16 residues. The germline CDR1 and CDR2 sequences are MNHEY and SMNVEV (reference sequence). The CDR3 sequence is CASREIASPTNEKLFF. The CDR3 DNA reads TGTGCCAGCAGGGAAATCGCAAGCCCAACTAATGAAAAACTGTTTTTT.

The chain has TRBV2 and TRBJ2-2, with TRBD1 matching 9 bases. The CDR3 contains 15 residues. The V and J ends lost 2 bases and 7 bases, in that order; junction bases with no gene match: 5. CDR1 and CDR2 (germline): SNHLY, FYNNEI. The CDR3 DNA reads TGTGCCAGCAGTGAATACAGGGGGCAGGTCGGGGAGCTGTTTTTT. Encoded protein: CASSEYRGQVGELFF.

This clonotype was recorded a few times. This chain joins TRBV28 and TRBJ2-5; maybe TRBD2 (5 bases). The J call may be incorrect, as the DNA end agrees better with TRBJ2-7. CDR3 length: 12 residues. From germline, CDR1 is MDHEN and CDR2 SYDVKM. For the CDR3, the DNA is TGTGCCAGCAGTGTGAGGGTGGACGAGCAGTACTTC. Protein: CASSVRVDEQYF.

This clonotype was observed a few times. The V gene is TRBV25-1, the J gene TRBJ2-3; D tentatively fits TRBD1 or TRBD2 (6 bases each). Germline V gene data show CDR1 as MGHDK and CDR2 as SYGVNS. The CDR3 sequence is 14 residues long. The V and J ends lost 8 bases and 1 base respectively, with 13 bases between them. The CDR3 sequence is CASGRRGGTDTQYF. Here the CDR3 DNA reads TGTGCCAGCGGCCGGAGGGGGGGCACAGATACGCAGTATTTT.

The chain joins TRBV6-6 to TRBJ2-7, with TRBD2 matching 10 bases. CDR1 is MNHNY and CDR2 is SVGAGI in the germline V gene (reference sequence). The CDR3 spans 14 residues. J gave up 3 bases and V 7 bases, and 6 bases lay outside the gene matches. In DNA, the CDR3 is TGTGCCAGCACCGGACTAGCGGCTAGCTACGAGCAGTACTTC. Residues: CASTGLAASYEQYF.

The CDR3 loop is CATSDAGIYNEQFF. The CDR3 DNA follows: TGTGCCACCAGTGATGCAGGGATTTACAATGAGCAGTTCTTC. The chain couples TRBV24-1 to TRBJ2-5; D might be TRBD1 (5 bases). The DNA end favors TRBJ2-1, so the J call may be wrong. Germline-derived CDR1 and CDR2 are KGHDR and SFDVKD. This CDR3 region has 14 residues.

The J gene is TRBJ2-1, the V gene TRBV27, with D perhaps being TRBD1 or TRBD2 (6 bases each). The CDR3 runs 14 residues. Germline values: CDR1 MNHEY, CDR2 SMNVEV (reference sequence). Trimming pared 5 bases from V and 8 bases from J, leaving 16 bases between. CDR3 coding DNA: TGTGCCAGCAGTGTCGGGGGCCCGTTGGATGAGCAGTTCTTC. Protein sequence: CASSVGGPLDEQFF.

This clonotype was picked up a small number of times. This chain links TRBV20-1 with TRBJ2-1, with unresolved D. The end of the DNA fits TRBJ2-5 better, so the J call may be wrong. Germline V gives CDR1 DFQATT, CDR2 SNEGSKA (reference sequence). This CDR3 spans 12 amino acids. As DNA, the CDR3 is TGCAGTGCTCAGGTTGTTGGTGAGACCCAGTACTTC. It encodes CSAQVVGETQYF.

The chain combines TRBV29-1 with TRBJ1-2, with D perhaps TRBD1 (6 bases). CDR3 size: 13 residues. Trimming stripped 3 bases from V and 6 bases from J, with 14 bases between. Germline V gene sequence: CDR1 SQVTM, CDR2 ANQGSEA. In nucleotides, the CDR3 is TGCAGCGTTGAGGGCAGGGGTATGGATGGCTACACCTTC. This sequence encodes CSVEGRGMDGYTF.

The genes are TRBV4-3 and TRBJ2-3; the D gene is possibly TRBD2 (6 bases). Germline V gives CDR1 LGHNA, CDR2 YSLEER. Trimming cost V 1 base and J 0 bases, with 11 bases left between them. CDR3 length equals 16 residues. Here the CDR3 DNA reads TGCGCCAGCAGCCAAGCGAGAGGGACTAGCACAGATACGCAGTATTTT. The encoded protein is CASSQARGTSTDTQYF.

This clonotype was observed a handful of times. The chain carries TRBV7-2 and TRBJ2-5; the D gene is possibly TRBD2 (6 bases). The CDR3 runs to 15 residues. V was clipped by 3 bases and J by 8 bases, with 19 bases between them. Germline loops: CDR1 SGHTA, CDR2 FQGNSA. The CDR3 sequence is CASSFTGTGADTQYF. In DNA form, the CDR3 reads TGTGCCAGCAGCTTCACCGGGACTGGGGCGGACACCCAGTACTTC.

V and J are TRBV7-9 and TRBJ1-2, with 8 bases that match TRBD1. This CDR3 contains 14 residues. The junction had 5 bases not matched to a gene; V was cut back by 4 bases and J by 4 bases. Germline lookup yields CDR1 SEHNR and CDR2 FQNEAQ (reference sequence). CDR3 sequence: CASSSTGAFYGYTF. CDR3 DNA: TGTGCCAGCAGCTCGACAGGGGCGTTCTATGGCTACACCTTC.

In regard to this clonotype: The junction differs from germline at one of its ends, possibly a read error. J is TRBJ2-1 and V is TRBV6-6; D gene ambiguous. The J call is doubtful: the DNA matches TRBJ2-7 better. The CDR3 is 12 amino acids. In germline, CDR1 is MNHNY, CDR2 SVGAGI (reference sequence). The CDR3 protein is CARSTVGYEQYF. The CDR3 DNA reads as TGTGCCCGCAGTACAGTTGGGTACGAGCAGTACTTC.

This clonotype was seen a handful of times. This sequence joins TRBV6-6 and TRBJ2-3; TRBD1 aligns across 8 bases. Germline V gene data show CDR1 as MNHNY and CDR2 as SVGAGI (reference sequence). After removal of 7 bases from V and 5 bases from J, the junction contained 11 bases not matched to a gene. The CDR3 spans 15 residues. Here the CDR3 DNA reads TGTGCCAGCAAAGAGGCAGGGGGCTCTGGAGATACGCAGTATTTT. Translating gives CASKEAGGSGDTQYF.

Only a few counts were recorded for this clonotype. The V gene is TRBV9, the J gene TRBJ2-7; 11 bases agree with TRBD2. Looked up from germline, CDR1 is SGDLS and CDR2 is YYNGEE. This CDR3 region has 14 residues. Germline trimming cut 1 base from V and 9 bases from J; bases unmatched to any gene: 6. CDR3 coding DNA: TGTGCCAGCAGCGTACTAGTAGCGGGGGGGGCGCAGTACTTC. Its translation is CASSVLVAGGAQYF. The full variable domain, in which reference TRBV9 and TRBJ2-7 provide the parts outside the CDR3, is DSGVTQTPKHLITATGQRVTLRCSPRSGDLSVYWYQQSLDQGLQFLIQYYNGEERAKGNILERFSAQQFPDLHSELNLSSLELGDSALYFCASSVLVAGGAQYFGPGTRLTVT.